This T cell receptor beta chain was captured in a study of shared clonotypes between healthy human individuals. Overall study results and limits: Clonotypes not shared had lower generation probabilities than those common to all four donors.

This table comes from immunoSEQ multiplex PCR, and its TCRdb copy is limited to in-frame clones, with some not included. The repertoire holds about 1.1 million clones, with about 84% as singletons. This clone has just a few counts. As yet, its antigen is unknown. CDR3 length equals 13 residues. Per the germline V gene, CDR1 is SNHLY and CDR2 is FYNNEI. V gave up 4 bases and J gave up 9 bases, with 13 bases separating them. The source material was memory CD4+ T cells from PBMCs. The subset: CD45RA-negative fraction. The TCR originated in a man aged 18 to 29 in good health. Some clones in this sample may be carry-over from other donors' samples. The chain recombines TRBV2 with TRBJ2-1; unclear D gene. Here the CDR3 DNA reads TGTGCCAGCAGTGGGCAAAGACTGAGTGAGCAGTTCTTC. Translating gives CASSGQRLSEQFF.